This T cell receptor (beta chain) originates from a study of molecular identifiers for immune sequencing clone quantification. The study, taken as a whole, reports: Highly expanded clone sizes could be underestimated through barcode sharing by identical TCR molecules. In naive cells, under 1% of molecules belonged to clones above 20 RNA copies, against over 99% in effector cells.

Bulk TCR libraries were made with methods that had been previously described and with listed TCR primers. TCRdb re-called the PCR reads through MiXCR, storing one row per CDR3 protein. This table holds hundreds of thousands of distinct CDR3 sequences, around a fifth found once. Details on this clonotype: The target antigen is unknown. Since a much larger clone is just one base distant, this may be a read error.

The CDR3 is 16 residues long. CDR1 and CDR2 from the germline V gene are LGHDT and YNNKEL (reference sequence). Trimming removed 1 base at V and 0 bases at J, with 13 bases between. Libraries from naive CD8 cells were generated from approximately 20,000 to 1,000,000 sorted cells (with 10%, 30% or 50% RNA). The sample comprised naive CD8+ T cells from blood, with Jurkat cell RNA spiked in. Regarding subset: FACS-sorted CD8+CD4-CCR7+CD45RA+ naive T cells. The receptor comes from a human donor in good health. Some libraries in this study had Jurkat cell RNA spiked in. The V call is TRBV3-1, the J call TRBJ2-7, with D unclear. The chain's CDR3 is CASSQGGTVNSYEQYF. CDR3 in DNA: TGTGCCAGCAGCCAAGGGGGTACGGTAAACTCCTACGAGCAGTACTTC.